This T cell receptor beta chain was captured in a study of spatial heterogeneity in lung cancer. Study-wide context: The average count in raw reads for each unique TCR and UMI combination exceeded nine appearances.

V lost 5 bases, J lost 7 bases, and 17 bases lay in between. This CDR3 contains 15 residues. Germline V lookup: CDR1 KGHDR, CDR2 SFDVKD. This clonotype came up many times. The sample's time point: sample taken at primary tumor resection. The sequenced material consisted of unsorted whole RNA from tumor, nontumor lung or frozen PBMC. TCRdb independently ran MiXCR on the 5' RACE reads; one entry per CDR3 protein. The repertoire consists of tens of thousands of distinct CDR3 sequences, with approximately 21% occurring once and the leading ten covering approximately 5.6%. This receptor was identified in a male donor with early-stage non-small cell lung cancer. The sequences come from PBMCs, collected at surgery. The chain recombines TRBV24-1 with TRBJ2-1; the D is unclear. This CDR3 is CATSASWASWNEQFF. CDR3 DNA: TGTGCCACCAGTGCCTCATGGGCTAGTTGGAATGAGCAGTTCTTC.